A single sample is the source of the 16 T cell receptor beta chains below, sequenced in a study of T-cell reconstitution after alpha-beta-depleted transplantation in children. Unique molecular identifiers were used to barcode this TCRbeta library. A single record per CDR3 protein comes from TCRdb applying MiXCR to the PCR reads. The data hold approximately 6,400 distinct CDR3 sequences, with roughly 15% observed a single time. The sample was PBMCs, taken before TCRalphabeta/CD19-depleted stem cell transplant. The source of these receptors is a boy aged 5 to 17 with acute lymphoblastic leukemia, due to receive a stem cell transplant.

This clonotype was seen ten or more times. This chain uses TRBV11-2 with TRBJ1-6; perhaps TRBD1 as D (5 bases). Trimming pared 5 bases from V and 7 bases from J, leaving 15 bases between. This CDR3 spans 15 amino acids. Germline values: CDR1 SGHAT, CDR2 FQNNGV. The DNA for the CDR3 is TGTGCCAGCAGCCCACCAGGGACGTCGAATTCACCCCTCCACTTT. Its protein product is CASSPPGTSNSPLHF.

In its sample, this clonotype ranks as medium-sized. This chain connects TRBV28 to TRBJ2-5, with 9 bases that match TRBD2. The germline gives CDR1 MDHEN, CDR2 SYDVKM. CDR3 length: 14 amino acids. V dropped 5 bases and J dropped 5; count of bases not matched to a gene: 6. CDR3 region: CASSTPLAGETQYF. Here the CDR3 DNA reads TGTGCCAGCAGTACCCCTCTAGCGGGGGAGACCCAGTACTTC.

This clonotype ranks as medium-sized. The chain joins TRBV12-5 to TRBJ2-2, with a weak D call TRBD1 (5 bases). This CDR3 region has 16 residues. Between the trimmed V and J ends, which lost 5 bases and 10 bases, there was a span of 23 bases. CDR1 is LGHNT, CDR2 FRNRAP, per germline. This chain's CDR3 is CASGLLLNRIIEELFF. The CDR3 DNA is TGTGCTAGTGGTCTACTTTTAAACAGGATTATAGAGGAGCTGTTTTTT.

In its sample, this clonotype is medium-sized. V usage is TRBV29-1 and J usage is TRBJ2-5, with D perhaps TRBD2 (5 bases). CDR3 size: 16 residues. Trimming removed 7 bases at V and 4 bases at J, with 25 bases between. From germline, CDR1 is SQVTM and CDR2 ANQGSEA. DNA of the CDR3: TGCAGCGCCTCACTGCCGGACTCCACCGAGGGAGAGACCCAGTACTTC. This gives the protein CSASLPDSTEGETQYF.

This clonotype is deemed medium-sized (0.01 to 0.1%). The V and J genes are TRBV13 and TRBJ2-1; D is unclear. This CDR3 spans 14 amino acids. Germline loops: CDR1 PRHDT, CDR2 FYEKMQ (reference sequence). V lost 3 bases and J lost 7, with 13 bases in between. CDR3 residues: CASSFLQLGNEQFF. The CDR3 nucleotides read TGTGCCAGCAGCTTCCTTCAACTTGGGAATGAGCAGTTCTTC. Based on the CDR3 plus reference TRBV13 and TRBJ2-1, the full variable domain is AAGVIQSPRHLIKEKRETATLKCYPIPRHDTVYWYQQGPGQDPQFLISFYEKMQSDKGSIPDRFSAQQFSDYHSELNMSSLELGDSALYFCASSFLQLGNEQFFGPGTRLTVL.

This clonotype is labeled medium-sized. The V and J genes are TRBV19 and TRBJ2-7; D may be TRBD1 or TRBD2 (6 bases each). The CDR3 totals 15 residues. Germline CDR1 reads LNHDA; CDR2 reads SQIVND (reference sequence). Trimming took 6 bases from V and 5 from J, leaving 20 bases between them. In nucleotides, the CDR3 is TGTGCCAGTAGCTTCGTTTGGCGGGACATCGACGAGCAGTACTTC. As protein: CASSFVWRDIDEQYF. The full variable domain, with the rest looked up from reference TRBV19 and TRBJ2-7, is DGGITQSPKYLFRKEGQNVTLSCEQNLNHDAMYWYRQDPGQGLRLIYYSQIVNDFQKGDIAEGYSVSREKKESFPLTVTSAQKNPTAFYLCASSFVWRDIDEQYFGPGTRLTVT.

This clonotype is labeled as medium-sized. The chain recombines TRBV5-1 with TRBJ2-1, with D uncertain. The V gene lost 1 base and the J gene lost 7 bases, with 18 bases spanning the gap. Germline V lookup: CDR1 SGHRS, CDR2 YFSETQ. This CDR3 is built from 16 residues. The CDR3: CASSLRAIPPNNEQFF. In DNA, the CDR3 is TGCGCCAGCAGCTTGCGGGCAATTCCCCCCAATAATGAGCAGTTCTTC.

Sample share makes this clonotype medium-sized. This sequence joins TRBV18 and TRBJ2-7; 7 positions agree with TRBD2. J was trimmed by 7 bases and V by 3 bases; bases with no gene match: 12. Germline lookup yields CDR1 KGHSH and CDR2 LQKENI. CDR3 length: 15 amino acids. The CDR3 sequence is CASSPLPGGSGEQYF. In DNA form, the CDR3 reads TGTGCCAGCTCACCCCTACCGGGGGGATCGGGAGAGCAGTACTTC.

This clonotype ranks as medium-sized (0.01 to 0.1%). J is TRBJ2-1 and V is TRBV5-5; D call uncertain. V was clipped by 2 bases and J by 0 bases, with 9 bases between them. Germline CDR1 is SGHKS and CDR2 is YYEKEE (reference sequence). The CDR3 contains 15 residues. Here the CDR3 DNA reads TGTGCCAGCAGCTTAGTGGTTCGCTCCTACAATGAGCAGTTCTTC. It translates to CASSLVVRSYNEQFF.

The J gene is TRBJ2-1, the V gene TRBV14; the match to TRBD1 covers 7 bases. Germline V CDR1 and CDR2: SGHDN, FVKESK. The trim removed 3 bases at V and 7 bases at J, leaving 3 bases unmatched. The CDR3 runs 13 residues. In DNA, the CDR3 is TGTGCCAGCAGCCATCCGGGACAGAATGAGCAGTTCTTC. Protein: CASSHPGQNEQFF.

This clonotype is termed medium-sized (0.01 to 0.1%). The V gene is TRBV12-3 or TRBV12-4, the J gene TRBJ2-5, with D maybe TRBD2 (6 bases). The CDR3 totals 15 residues. V shed 3 bases and J shed 4 bases, with 15 bases lying between them. This CDR3 is CASSFNRVSGETQYF. The CDR3 nucleotides are TGTGCCAGCAGTTTTAATCGGGTTAGCGGAGAGACCCAGTACTTC.

This clonotype was counted ten times or more. J is TRBJ2-7 and V is TRBV11-1; D unresolved. The V gene lost 8 bases and the J gene lost 0 bases, with 5 bases spanning the gap. The CDR3 runs to 11 residues. From germline, CDR1 is SGHAT and CDR2 FQDESV (reference sequence). As DNA, the CDR3 is TGTGCCAGCGCCGACTCCTACGAGCAGTACTTC. It translates to CASADSYEQYF.

This clonotype is deemed medium-sized (0.01 to 0.1%). CDR3 sequence (DNA): TGTGCCAGCAATCCTTGGACAGACATCCACACTGAAGCTTTCTTT. This translates into CASNPWTDIHTEAFF. The gene calls are TRBV7-9 and TRBJ1-1, with D perhaps matching TRBD1 (6 bases). The CDR3 is made up of 15 amino acids. V lost 7 bases and J lost 3, with 18 bases in between. CDR1 and CDR2 (germline): SEHNR, FQNEAQ (reference sequence).

In its sample, this clonotype ranks as medium-sized. The chain joins TRBV15 to TRBJ1-2; 7 bases agree with TRBD1. The CDR3 totals 16 residues. V dropped 2 bases and J dropped 6; count of bases not matched to a gene: 12. Per the germline V gene, CDR1 is LNHNV and CDR2 is YYDKDF (reference sequence). The CDR3 DNA reads as TGTGCCACCAGCAGACCCGGGACAGTACTGAGGGATGGCTACACCTTC. It encodes CATSRPGTVLRDGYTF.

In this sample, this clonotype turned up many times. The chain couples TRBV13 to TRBJ2-1, with 8 bases matching TRBD1. Germline CDR1 reads PRHDT; CDR2 reads FYEKMQ (reference sequence). J was trimmed by 1 base and V by 7 bases; bases with no gene match: 9. This CDR3 contains 16 residues. The CDR3 region has the DNA TGTGCCAGCAACCTAGCAGGGGGCAGGTCCTACAATGAGCAGTTCTTC. This translates into CASNLAGGRSYNEQFF.

This clonotype is labeled medium-sized. This chain uses TRBV29-1 with TRBJ1-2; D gene unclear. Germline CDR1 and CDR2: SQVTM and ANQGSEA. V lost 7 bases and J 0 bases, leaving 9 bases between the germline ends. This CDR3 comprises 12 residues. The CDR3 DNA is TGCAGCGCTCTCAGAGCTAACTATGGCTACACCTTC. It yields the protein CSALRANYGYTF. Variable domain in full (rest from reference TRBV29-1 and TRBJ1-2): SAVISQKPSRDICQRGTSLTIQCQVDSQVTMMFWYRQQPGQSLTLIATANQGSEATYESGFVIDKFPISRPNLTFSTLTVSNMSPEDSSIYLCSALRANYGYTFGSGTRLTVV.